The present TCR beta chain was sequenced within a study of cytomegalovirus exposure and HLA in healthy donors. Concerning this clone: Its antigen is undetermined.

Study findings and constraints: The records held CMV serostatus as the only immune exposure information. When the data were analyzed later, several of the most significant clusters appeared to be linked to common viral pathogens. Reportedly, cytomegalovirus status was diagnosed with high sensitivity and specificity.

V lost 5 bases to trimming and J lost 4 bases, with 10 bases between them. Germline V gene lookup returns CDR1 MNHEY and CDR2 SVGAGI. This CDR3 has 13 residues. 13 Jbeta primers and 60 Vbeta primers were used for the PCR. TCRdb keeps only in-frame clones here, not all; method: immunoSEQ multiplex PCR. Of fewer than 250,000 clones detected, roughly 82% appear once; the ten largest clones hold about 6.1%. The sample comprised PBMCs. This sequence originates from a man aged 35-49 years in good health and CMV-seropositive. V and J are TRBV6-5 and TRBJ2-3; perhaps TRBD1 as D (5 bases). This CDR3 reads CASSPTGADTQYF. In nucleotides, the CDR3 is TGTGCCAGCAGTCCCACAGGAGCAGATACGCAGTATTTT.